These 15 T cell receptor beta chains were all obtained from the same sample, sequenced in a study of T cell repertoires in cytomegalovirus infection (dated by TCRdb to between 2018 and 2020). For sequencing, an Illumina HiSeq 1500 was employed. TCRdb redid the processing of the public reads, applying fastp at Q25 and MiXCR, and retained in-frame beta chains. CDR3 protein duplicates are merged, each entry listing the most common genes and DNA. The sample table lists approximately 500,000 distinct CDR3 sequences, 10% to 12% of them with a count of one. The top ten constitute about 9.4% of the sample. The sample was PBMCs. These receptors all stem from a human donor in good health (CMV status not recorded). Some clones in this sample may be carry-over from other donors' samples.

This clonotype has at least ten counts. This chain uses TRBV7-9 with TRBJ1-1, with D unclear. The CDR3 has 13 residues. V was trimmed by 8 bases and J by 0 bases, leaving 10 bases between them. Germline assignment: CDR1 SEHNR and CDR2 FQNEAQ (reference sequence). This CDR3 reads CASGSGMNTEAFF. In DNA, the CDR3 is TGTGCCAGCGGGTCGGGGATGAACACTGAAGCTTTCTTT.

This chain connects TRBV6-6 to TRBJ2-1; D might be TRBD2 (6 bases). The germline V gene has CDR1 MNHNY and CDR2 SVGAGI (reference sequence). The CDR3 runs to 20 residues. V lost 5 bases and J lost 1, with 27 bases in between. The CDR3 nucleotides are TGTGCCAGCAGTCTCCCCGGCCAGGGACTCTCTCTACAGTCCTACAATGAGCAGTTCTTC. This sequence encodes CASSLPGQGLSLQSYNEQFF.

The chain links TRBV12-3 or TRBV12-4 to TRBJ2-3; the D is unclear. The length of the CDR3 is 13 residues. Trimming took 5 bases from V and 4 from J, leaving 10 bases between them. For the CDR3, the DNA is TGTGCCAGCAGTAAACCGGGCCCAGATACGCAGTATTTT. Amino acids: CASSKPGPDTQYF.

This clonotype was counted at least ten times. The rearrangement uses TRBV7-9 and TRBJ2-1, with 8 nucleotides matching TRBD2. Trimming took 0 bases from V and 15 from J; bases not matched to a gene: 25. The germline gives CDR1 SEHNR, CDR2 FQNEAQ (reference sequence). This CDR3 is 19 amino acids long. CDR3 loop: CASSLAFPTDSAGARWGFF. CDR3 sequence (DNA): TGTGCCAGCAGCTTAGCCTTCCCCACAGATTCAGCGGGAGCACGATGGGGGTTCTTC.

This clonotype was detected ten times or more. This rearrangement joins TRBV14 to TRBJ2-7, with D tentatively TRBD1 (5 bases). This CDR3 has 16 amino acids. Germline values: CDR1 SGHDN, CDR2 FVKESK. The V end lost 0 bases, the J end lost 0 bases, and 12 bases lay between the germline ends. The CDR3 loop is CASSQEFWGSSYEQYF. The CDR3 nucleotides are TGTGCCAGCAGCCAAGAATTTTGGGGCAGCTCCTACGAGCAGTACTTC.

This clonotype was detected many times. The J gene is TRBJ2-1, the V gene TRBV20-1; 8 bases are shared with TRBD2. This CDR3 comprises 15 residues. From germline, CDR1 is DFQATT and CDR2 SNEGSKA (reference sequence). Germline trimming cut 3 bases from V and 6 bases from J; bases unmatched to any gene: 10. This chain's CDR3 is CSASRASGFSNEQFF. Here the CDR3 DNA reads TGCAGTGCTAGTAGGGCTAGCGGGTTTTCCAATGAGCAGTTCTTC.

At least ten counts were recorded for this clonotype. V is TRBV7-2 and J is TRBJ2-2, with D perhaps assigned TRBD1 or TRBD2 (5 bases each). The CDR3 consists of 13 residues. Trimming took 1 base from V and 7 from J, leaving 7 bases between them. CDR1 is SGHTA and CDR2 is FQGNSA in the germline V gene. The CDR3 sequence is CASSLGGVGELFF. The CDR3 DNA is TGTGCCAGCAGCTTAGGAGGGGTCGGGGAGCTGTTTTTT. Full variable domain (outside the CDR3, taken from reference TRBV7-2 and TRBJ2-2): GAGVSQSPSNKVTEKGKDVELRCDPISGHTALYWYRQSLGQGLEFLIYFQGNSAPDKSGLPSDRFSAERTGGSVSTLTIQRTQQEDSAVYLCASSLGGVGELFFGEGSRLTVL.

In regard to this clonotype: Relative to the germline gene, one junction end is altered; a read error may explain this. The chain employs TRBV19 and TRBJ2-2, with D possibly being TRBD1 (5 bases). CDR1 is LNHDA and CDR2 is SQIVND in the germline V gene (reference sequence). CDR3 length: 16 residues. CDR3 residues: CTSSIGARRYTGELFF. CDR3 coding DNA: TGTACCAGTAGTATAGGGGCCCGAAGGTACACCGGGGAGCTGTTTTTT.

The rearrangement links TRBV6-5 to TRBJ2-2; TRBD2 agrees at 8 bases. The CDR3 is 15 amino acids. V lost 1 base to trimming and J lost 6 bases; unmatched junction nucleotides: 4. Germline CDR1 is MNHEY and CDR2 is SVGAGI. CDR3 bases: TGTGCCAGCAGTTACTTCTGGACTAGCCCCGGGGAGCTGTTTTTT. This sequence encodes CASSYFWTSPGELFF.

This clonotype was counted at least ten times. The chain uses TRBV12-3 or TRBV12-4 and TRBJ1-2; D uncertain. This CDR3 is built from 15 residues. Trimming stripped 7 bases from V and 4 bases from J, with 19 bases between. For the CDR3, the DNA is TGTGCCAGCAATGAACGTGGCCCCTGGGGCTATGGCTACACCTTC. It yields the protein CASNERGPWGYGYTF.

This clonotype was found many times. The rearrangement uses TRBV7-8 and TRBJ1-1; 10 nucleotides match TRBD1. With 5 bases clipped from V and 5 bases from J, the junction kept 17 bases outside the gene matches. Germline V gene data show CDR1 as SGHVS and CDR2 as FQNEAQ. This CDR3 has 18 residues. CDR3 nucleotide sequence: TGTGCCAGCAGCCGCGACAGGGGGCTGAGAGTGAGAGATACTGAAGCTTTCTTT. As protein: CASSRDRGLRVRDTEAFF.

This clonotype was counted between two and nine times. This chain links TRBV7-3 with TRBJ2-2, with 8 bases matching TRBD2. With V trimmed by 5 bases and J by 6 bases, 11 bases remained unmatched. This CDR3 contains 16 residues. Germline V gives CDR1 SGHTA, CDR2 FQGTGA. The CDR3 sequence: CASSPGTSGGPGELFF. CDR3 DNA sequence: TGTGCCAGCAGCCCCGGGACTAGTGGGGGCCCCGGGGAGCTGTTTTTT.

This clonotype has a count of ten or more. The CDR3 spells CASSLGPQGARHGYTF. The CDR3 DNA follows: TGTGCCAGCAGCTTAGGGCCTCAGGGGGCCCGGCATGGCTACACCTTC. The rearrangement joins TRBV7-8 to TRBJ1-2; 8 bases line up with TRBD1. This CDR3 spans 16 amino acids. CDR1 is SGHVS, CDR2 FQNEAQ, per germline. V shed 1 base, J shed 6 bases, and the junction held 10 bases outside the gene matches.

This clonotype was seen many times. This chain connects TRBV20-1 to TRBJ2-1; tentative D call: TRBD2 (5 bases). The CDR3 loop spans 13 amino acids. The germline gives CDR1 DFQATT, CDR2 SNEGSKA (reference sequence). The germline V and J ends were trimmed by 0 bases and 8 bases, with 11 bases remaining between them. CDR3 sequence reads: CSARDNEGHEQFF. In nucleotides, the CDR3 is TGCAGTGCTAGAGATAACGAGGGCCATGAGCAGTTCTTC.

This clonotype has a count of ten or more. The chain joins TRBV6-1 to TRBJ2-3; 7 nucleotides line up with TRBD1. V was pared by 8 bases and J by 0 bases, with 5 bases of the junction left unmatched. The germline CDR1 and CDR2 sequences are MNHNS and SASEGT. The CDR3 runs 14 residues. The CDR3 DNA sequence: TGTGCCAGCGAGACAGGGTTAAGCACAGATACGCAGTATTTT. Translating gives CASETGLSTDTQYF.